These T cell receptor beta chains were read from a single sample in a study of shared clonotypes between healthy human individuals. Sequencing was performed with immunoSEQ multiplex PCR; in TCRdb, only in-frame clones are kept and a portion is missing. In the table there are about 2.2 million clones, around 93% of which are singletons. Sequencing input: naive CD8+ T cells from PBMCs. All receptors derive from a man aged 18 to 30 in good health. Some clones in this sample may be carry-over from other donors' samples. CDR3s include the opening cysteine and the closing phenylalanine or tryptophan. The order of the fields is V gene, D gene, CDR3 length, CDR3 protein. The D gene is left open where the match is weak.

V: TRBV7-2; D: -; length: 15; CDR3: CASSLLVSERETQYF
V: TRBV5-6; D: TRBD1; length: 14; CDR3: CASSLGQGPYEQYF
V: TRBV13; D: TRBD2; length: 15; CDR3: CASSPDPSGRNEQFF
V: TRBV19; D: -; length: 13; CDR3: CASSISGFSEQYF
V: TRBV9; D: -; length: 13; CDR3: CASSVAREDEQFF
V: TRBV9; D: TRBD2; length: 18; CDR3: CASSAGLAGGTNTGELFF
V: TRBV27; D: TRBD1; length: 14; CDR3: CASSVTGGYNEQFF
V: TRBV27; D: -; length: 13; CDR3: CASSLGTQSEQYF
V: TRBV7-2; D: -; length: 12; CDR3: CASSDRGNEQFF
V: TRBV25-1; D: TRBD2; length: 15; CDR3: CASSEVSGREYEQYF
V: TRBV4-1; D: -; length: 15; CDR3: CASSQDDLPADTQYF
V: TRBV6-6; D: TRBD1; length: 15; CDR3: CASTLLPTGNYGYTF
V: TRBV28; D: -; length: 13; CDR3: CASRDSGSYEQYF
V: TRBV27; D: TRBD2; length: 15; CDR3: CASSSLSVAGEQQFF
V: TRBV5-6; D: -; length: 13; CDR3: CASSLRGGTEAFF
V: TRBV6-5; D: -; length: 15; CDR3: CASSYQVVDLYEQYF
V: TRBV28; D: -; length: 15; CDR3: CASGLGRPSSYEQYF
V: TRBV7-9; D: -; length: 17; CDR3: CASSLATRVGATDTQYF
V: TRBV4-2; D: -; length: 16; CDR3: CASSQDLTRGHNEQFF
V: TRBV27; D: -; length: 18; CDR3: CASILPPGLLRVNTEAFF
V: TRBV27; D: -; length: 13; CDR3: CASRIGTSYEQYF
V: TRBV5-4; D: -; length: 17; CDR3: CASSLSAGVPSYNEQFF
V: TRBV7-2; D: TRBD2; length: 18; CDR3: CASSSNGFLAGVTGELFF
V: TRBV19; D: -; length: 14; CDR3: CASSNGHDGDTQYF
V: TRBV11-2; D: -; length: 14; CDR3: CASSFSLAPYEQYF
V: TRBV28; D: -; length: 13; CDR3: CASTGGRGYEQYF
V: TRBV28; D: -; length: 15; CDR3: CASSFSWAATGELFF
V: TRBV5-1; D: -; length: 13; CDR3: CASSLAPSYEQYF